Listed below are T cell receptor beta chains from one sample, sequenced in a study of blood T cells in healthy people across ages. TCRdb reprocessed the 5' RACE reads with MiXCR, giving one entry per CDR3 protein. The sample shows about 720,000 distinct CDR3 sequences, 22% of them seen only once. The specimen was blood. These receptor sequences come from a man between 65 and 80 years old in good health. CDR3s include the opening cysteine and the closing phenylalanine or tryptophan.

J | V | CDR3
TRBJ2-4 | TRBV9 | CASSVDRGVQDIQYF
TRBJ1-1 | TRBV6-1 | CASSEGWGATEAFF
TRBJ2-2 | TRBV12-3/TRBV12-4 | CASSNSGRRPGELFF
TRBJ2-6 | TRBV29-1 | CSVEDRGPTGGLGANVLTF
TRBJ1-2 | TRBV7-2 | CASSATAGGDYGYTF
TRBJ2-1 | TRBV3-1 | CASSQDQLYNEQFF
TRBJ1-5 | TRBV20-1 | CSARGVQPQHF
NA | TRBV20-1 | CSATSFGPATYEQYF
TRBJ2-1 | TRBV14 | CASSQAFSSSYNEQFF
TRBJ2-2 | TRBV6-5 | CASRDMRIGELFF
TRBJ1-5 | TRBV7-6 | CASSSIGGSNQPQHF
TRBJ2-3 | TRBV7-2 | CASSLPGGKTDTQYF
TRBJ1-3 | TRBV3-1 | CASSQRGQGNTIYF
TRBJ2-1 | TRBV7-2 | CASSLGGSSSNEQFF
TRBJ1-3 | TRBV20-1 | CSASNGPTWNSGNTIYF
TRBJ1-1 | TRBV6-6 | CASRSGITEAFF
TRBJ1-4 | TRBV29-1 | CSATGPAELFF
TRBJ2-7 | TRBV5-1 | CASSFTSGGYEQYF
TRBJ2-1 | TRBV10-3 | CATENSLFREQFF
TRBJ2-5 | TRBV12-3/TRBV12-4 | CASSLSSGGLQETQYF
TRBJ1-2 | TRBV24-1 | CATSDGTPARGYGYTF
TRBJ1-1 | TRBV3-1 | CASSRGENTEAFF
TRBJ2-5 | TRBV12-3/TRBV12-4 | CASSPGVAGGKETQYF
TRBJ2-7 | TRBV5-1 | CASSLAKGHREPDEQYF
TRBJ2-1 | TRBV6-2/TRBV6-3 | CASSTDRGAYNEQFF
TRBJ2-5 | TRBV20-1 | CSARYTGRGETQYF
TRBJ1-4 | TRBV10-3 | CAISDLDTNEKLFF
TRBJ2-3 | TRBV29-1 | CPLGDTQYF